These 21 T cell receptor beta chains came from one sample sequenced in a study of CD8 T cells in ankylosing spondylitis. TCRdb fed the 5' RACE reads into MiXCR, producing one record per CDR3 protein. The table has around 210,000 distinct CDR3 sequences, 8% to 10% seen once. The material sequenced was blood, either unsorted or a sorted T cell fraction (not recorded which). These receptors were obtained from a female donor with ankylosing spondylitis or in good health (not recorded which).

With regard to this clonotype: One end of the junction fails to match germline, which may point to a read error. V and J are TRBV20-1 and TRBJ2-7, with TRBD2 matching over 9 bases. The CDR3 is made up of 15 amino acids. CDR1 and CDR2 (germline): DFQATT, SNEGSKA (reference sequence). CDR3: CSASQTTSGYYELYF. CDR3 DNA sequence: TGCAGTGCTAGTCAGACGACTAGCGGCTATTACGAGCTGTACTTC.

This clonotype was detected many times. CDR3 protein: CASSQDRDSSNYGYTF. The CDR3 DNA is TGCGCCAGCAGCCAAGATCGGGACAGCTCAAACTATGGCTACACCTTC. The chain employs TRBV4-3 and TRBJ1-2; 7 bases are a match to TRBD1. Germline V gene lookup returns CDR1 LGHNA and CDR2 YSLEER. The CDR3 covers 16 residues. V dropped 0 bases and J dropped 2; count of bases not matched to a gene: 6.

This clonotype came up many times. The V and J genes are TRBV7-2 and TRBJ1-2; tentative D call: TRBD1 (5 bases). The V gene's germline CDR1 is SGHTA and CDR2 FQGNSA. The CDR3 consists of 12 residues. Trimming took off 1 base at V and 9 bases at J, with 9 bases between the two ends. The CDR3 spells CASSLGQTRYTF. The DNA for the CDR3 is TGTGCCAGCAGCTTAGGACAGACCCGCTACACCTTC.

Many counts were recorded for this clonotype. This chain links TRBV5-5 with TRBJ2-2; D might be TRBD2 (6 bases). This CDR3 has 16 amino acids. The germline V gene encodes CDR1 SGHKS and CDR2 YYEKEE (reference sequence). V was pared by 1 base and J by 0 bases, with 10 bases between. The DNA of the CDR3 is TGTGCCAGCAGCTTGAACGGCGGGACGAACACCGGGGAGCTGTTTTTT. Protein: CASSLNGGTNTGELFF.

This clonotype was found many times. The V and J genes are TRBV6-2 or TRBV6-3 and TRBJ2-7, with D perhaps being TRBD1 or TRBD2 (5 bases each). The length of the CDR3 is 15 residues. Trimming took off 6 bases at V and 2 bases at J, with 17 bases between the two ends. Germline loops: CDR1 MNHEY, CDR2 SVGEGT. CDR3 in amino acids: CASSRHGTDPYEQYF. CDR3 nucleotide sequence: TGTGCCAGCAGCAGACACGGGACCGACCCCTACGAGCAGTACTTC.

This clonotype was picked up many times. The chain combines TRBV12-3 or TRBV12-4 with TRBJ1-5; the match to TRBD1 covers 8 bases. The CDR3 has 16 amino acids. Trimming at V came to 5 bases and at J to 3 bases, leaving 9 bases not matched to a gene. The CDR3 DNA follows: TGTGCCAGCAGTCTCCTCGACAGGGGCCCCAATCAGCCCCAGCATTTT. It is translated as CASSLLDRGPNQPQHF.

This clonotype was seen ten or more times. This sequence joins TRBV20-1 and TRBJ2-1; D perhaps matches TRBD2 (5 bases). Trimming cost V 6 bases and J 10 bases, with 25 bases left between them. The length of the CDR3 is 15 residues. Germline CDR1 reads DFQATT; CDR2 reads SNEGSKA (reference sequence). CDR3 in DNA: TGCAGTGCCCCACCGGGTAGCGTGGGCGTCGGGGAGCAGTTCTTC. This encodes CSAPPGSVGVGEQFF.

This clonotype came up many times. The chain combines TRBV5-1 with TRBJ1-1; D is possibly TRBD1 (6 bases). V shed 7 bases and J shed 3 bases, with 13 bases lying between them. From germline, CDR1 is SGHRS and CDR2 YFSETQ. This CDR3 is 13 amino acids long. CDR3 loop: CASSRGLDTEAFF. The CDR3 DNA reads TGCGCCAGCTCCCGGGGGCTTGACACTGAAGCTTTCTTT. The entire variable domain, with the rest obtained from reference TRBV5-1 and TRBJ1-1, is as follows: KAGVTQTPRYLIKTRGQQVTLSCSPISGHRSVSWYQQTPGQGLQFLFEYFSETQRNKGNFPGRFSGRQFSNSRSEMNVSTLELGDSALYLCASSRGLDTEAFFGQGTRLTVV.

This clonotype appeared many times. The chain recombines TRBV5-4 with TRBJ2-5, with D uncertain. The V and J ends lost 1 base and 2 bases respectively, with 9 bases between them. The CDR3 has 14 residues. Germline V lookup: CDR1 SGHNT, CDR2 YYREEE (reference sequence). The CDR3, as DNA: TGTGCCAGCAGCTTGTCCAGGAGACAAGAGACCCAGTACTTC. Protein sequence: CASSLSRRQETQYF.

Of note for this clonotype: A much larger clone sits a single nucleotide away, making a read error possible. The V gene is TRBV20-1, the J gene TRBJ2-1, with TRBD1 matching 10 bases. CDR3 length: 18 amino acids. Germline V gene sequence: CDR1 DFQATT, CDR2 SNEGSKA (reference sequence). Here the CDR3 DNA reads TGCTGTGCCAGAGCGGGACAGGGGCCCAGGCGCGGGTACAATGAGCAGTTCTTC. Its protein is CCARAGQGPRRGYNEQFF.

As to this clonotype: Compared with germline, one end of the junction differs, possibly owing to a read error. The rearrangement links TRBV24-1 to TRBJ2-1, with TRBD2 matching over 11 bases. The V gene's germline CDR1 is KGHDR and CDR2 SFDVKD. The CDR3 runs to 21 residues. As DNA, the CDR3 is TGTGCCGCCAGTGATCTGGGGGTAGCGGGAGGGCCCGAGAGCTCCTACAATGAGCAGTTCTTC. Translating gives CAASDLGVAGGPESSYNEQFF.

This clonotype occurred many times. The chain carries TRBV27 and TRBJ1-1; D ambiguous. Trimming took off 6 bases at V and 5 bases at J, with 16 bases between the two ends. This CDR3 spans 14 amino acids. Germline CDR1 and CDR2: MNHEY and SMNVEV (reference sequence). The CDR3 is CASSPSVRRTEAFF. CDR3 DNA: TGTGCCAGCAGCCCCTCGGTCCGAAGGACTGAAGCTTTCTTT.

This clonotype has at least ten counts. The chain couples TRBV10-3 to TRBJ1-1; no clear D gene. The V gene lost 7 bases and the J gene lost 0 bases, with 9 bases spanning the gap. The CDR3 is 13 residues long. Germline V CDR1 and CDR2: ENHRY, SYGVKD. The CDR3 DNA is TGTGCCATCATGGCAGCACTGAACACTGAAGCTTTCTTT. It yields the protein CAIMAALNTEAFF.

This clonotype showed up many times. The chain is built from TRBV28 and TRBJ2-1; D might be TRBD2 (5 bases). This CDR3 comprises 14 residues. Germline CDR1 reads MDHEN; CDR2 reads SYDVKM. Trimming pared 8 bases from V and 4 bases from J, leaving 15 bases between. DNA of the CDR3: TGTGCCAGCTGCCCCGACGGGGAGTACAATGAGCAGTTCTTC. Translated, it gives CASCPDGEYNEQFF.

The chain has TRBV24-1 and TRBJ2-5; TRBD1 agrees at 8 bases. Germline lookup yields CDR1 KGHDR and CDR2 SFDVKD. CDR3 length: 14 amino acids. V lost 3 bases, J lost 5 bases, and 4 bases stayed unmatched. CDR3 sequence reads: CATSDPGGRETQYF. In DNA, the CDR3 is TGTGCCACCAGTGATCCAGGGGGCCGGGAGACCCAGTACTTC.

About this clonotype itself: A much larger clone is a single base away; this may be a read error. This chain joins TRBV11-2 and TRBJ1-5; no firm D call. This CDR3 spans 13 amino acids. Germline CDR1 is SGHAT and CDR2 is FQNNGV. Here the CDR3 reads CASSLDVNQSQHF. The DNA for the CDR3 is TGTGCCAGCAGCTTAGACGTGAATCAGTCCCAGCATTTT.

This clonotype occurred many times. This chain joins TRBV20-1 and TRBJ1-1, with TRBD1 matching 8 bases. The CDR3 covers 15 residues. Germline V CDR1 and CDR2: DFQATT, SNEGSKA (reference sequence). Unmatched junction bases numbered 9, after V lost 2 bases and J lost 4 bases. The DNA of the CDR3 is TGCAGTGCTAGACACCAGGGGGCGCGGGGCACTGAAGCTTTCTTT. Its protein product is CSARHQGARGTEAFF.

The chain is built from TRBV6-2 or TRBV6-3 and TRBJ1-2; weak D call: TRBD1 (5 bases). Trimming took off 5 bases at V and 5 bases at J, with 12 bases between the two ends. This CDR3 is 13 amino acids long. Germline V gene sequence: CDR1 MNHEY, CDR2 SVGEGT. CDR3 amino acids: CASSPTGLYGYTF. The CDR3 coding sequence is TGTGCCAGCAGTCCAACAGGTCTATATGGCTACACCTTC.

V gene TRBV28 combines with J gene TRBJ2-6; D may correspond to TRBD1 or TRBD2 (5 bases each). This CDR3 has 17 amino acids. Deletions cut 10 bases from V and 3 bases from J, with 22 bases between. The V gene's germline CDR1 is MDHEN and CDR2 SYDVKM. The CDR3 DNA reads TGTGCCACCCTTGGAGGTCAGGGCGATTTTGGGGCCAACGTCCTGACTTTC. This translates into CATLGGQGDFGANVLTF.

This clonotype was picked up many times. The rearrangement uses TRBV11-2 and TRBJ2-7, with D maybe TRBD1 (6 bases). Germline V gene data show CDR1 as SGHAT and CDR2 as FQNNGV. V dropped 1 base and J dropped 3 bases, with 13 bases sitting between them. CDR3 length equals 15 residues. CDR3 nucleotides: TGTGCCAGCAGCTTAGGTCTCCGGGACAACTACGAGCAGTACTTC. Translated, it gives CASSLGLRDNYEQYF.

This clonotype was recorded many times. The chain employs TRBV3-1 and TRBJ1-1, with a weak D call TRBD1 (6 bases). The ends were cut back, 5 bases at V and 2 bases at J, with 9 bases in the middle. Germline lookup yields CDR1 LGHDT and CDR2 YNNKEL (reference sequence). The CDR3 runs to 13 residues. The CDR3 spells CASSYRVNTEAFF. CDR3 nucleotides: TGTGCCAGCAGCTACAGGGTAAACACTGAAGCTTTCTTT.